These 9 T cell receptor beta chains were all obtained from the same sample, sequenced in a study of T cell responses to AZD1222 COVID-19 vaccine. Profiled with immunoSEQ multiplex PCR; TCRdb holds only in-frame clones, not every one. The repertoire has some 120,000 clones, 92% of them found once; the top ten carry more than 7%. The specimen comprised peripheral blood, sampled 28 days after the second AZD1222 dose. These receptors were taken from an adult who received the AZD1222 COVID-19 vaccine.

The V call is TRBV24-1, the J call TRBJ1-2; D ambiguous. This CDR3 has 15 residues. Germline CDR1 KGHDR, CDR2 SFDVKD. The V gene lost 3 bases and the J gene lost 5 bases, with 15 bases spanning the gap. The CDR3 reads CATSDRSADPYGYTF. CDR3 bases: TGTGCCACCAGTGATCGGTCGGCGGACCCTTATGGCTACACCTTC.

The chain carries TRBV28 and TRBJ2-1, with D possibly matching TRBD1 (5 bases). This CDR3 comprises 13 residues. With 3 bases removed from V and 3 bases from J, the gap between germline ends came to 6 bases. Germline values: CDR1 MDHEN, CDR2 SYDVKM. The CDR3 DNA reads TGTGCCAGCAGTTTGGACAACTACAATGAGCAGTTCTTC. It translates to CASSLDNYNEQFF.

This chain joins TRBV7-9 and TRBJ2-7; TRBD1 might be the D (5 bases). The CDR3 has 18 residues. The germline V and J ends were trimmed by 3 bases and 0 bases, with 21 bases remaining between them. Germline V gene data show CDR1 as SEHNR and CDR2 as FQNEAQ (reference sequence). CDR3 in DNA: TGTGCCAGCAGCTTTATGTGGGGCGTCCGTCAAAGCTCCTACGAGCAGTACTTC. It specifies CASSFMWGVRQSSYEQYF.

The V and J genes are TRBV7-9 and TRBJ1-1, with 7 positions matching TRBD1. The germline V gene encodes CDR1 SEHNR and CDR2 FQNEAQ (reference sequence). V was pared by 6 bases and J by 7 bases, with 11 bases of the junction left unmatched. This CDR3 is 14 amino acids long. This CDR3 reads CASSNLQGWGEAFF. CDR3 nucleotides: TGTGCCAGCAGTAACCTACAGGGGTGGGGTGAAGCTTTCTTT.

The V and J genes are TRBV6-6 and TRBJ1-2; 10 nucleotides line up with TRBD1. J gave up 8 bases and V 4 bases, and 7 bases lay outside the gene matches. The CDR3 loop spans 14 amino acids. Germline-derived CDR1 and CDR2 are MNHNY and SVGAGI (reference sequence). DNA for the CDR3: TGTGCCAGCAGTTGGGACAGGGGCCCTCGGGGCTACACCTTC. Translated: CASSWDRGPRGYTF.

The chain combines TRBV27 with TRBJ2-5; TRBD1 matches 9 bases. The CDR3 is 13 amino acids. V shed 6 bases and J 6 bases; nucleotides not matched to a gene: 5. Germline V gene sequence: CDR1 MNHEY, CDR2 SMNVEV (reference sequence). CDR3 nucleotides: TGTGCCAGCAGGCAGGGACAGGGCCAGACCCAGTACTTC. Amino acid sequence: CASRQGQGQTQYF.

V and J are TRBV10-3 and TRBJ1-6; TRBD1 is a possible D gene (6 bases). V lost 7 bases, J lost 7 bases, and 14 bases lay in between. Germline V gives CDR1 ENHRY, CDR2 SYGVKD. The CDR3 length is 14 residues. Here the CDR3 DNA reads TGTGCCATCACCCCGGACAGCCTCAATTCACCCCTCCACTTT. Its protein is CAITPDSLNSPLHF.

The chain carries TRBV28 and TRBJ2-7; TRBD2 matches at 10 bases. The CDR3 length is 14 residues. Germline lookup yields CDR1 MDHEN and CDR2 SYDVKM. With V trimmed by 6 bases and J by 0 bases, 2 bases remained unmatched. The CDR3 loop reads CASRLAGGSYEQYF. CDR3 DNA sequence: TGTGCCAGCAGGTTAGCGGGAGGCTCCTACGAGCAGTACTTC.

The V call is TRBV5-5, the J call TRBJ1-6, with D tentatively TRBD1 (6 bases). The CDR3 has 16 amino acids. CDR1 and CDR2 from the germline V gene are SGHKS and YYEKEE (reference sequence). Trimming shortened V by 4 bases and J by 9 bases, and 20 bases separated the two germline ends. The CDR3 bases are TGTGCCAGCAGCCTTCTACCGGGACAATCTACTTCACCCCTCCACTTT. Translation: CASSLLPGQSTSPLHF.